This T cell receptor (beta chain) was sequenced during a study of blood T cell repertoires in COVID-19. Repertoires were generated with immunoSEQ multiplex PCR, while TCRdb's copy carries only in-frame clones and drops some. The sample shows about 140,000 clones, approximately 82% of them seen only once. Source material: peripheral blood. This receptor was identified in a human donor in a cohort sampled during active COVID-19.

CDR3 amino acids: CASSRTGLLGYTF. The CDR3, as DNA: TGTGCCAGCAGCCGGACAGGCCTTCTGGGCTACACCTTC. V usage is TRBV5-8 and J usage is TRBJ1-2; TRBD1 matches at 7 bases. This CDR3 contains 13 residues. The trim removed 4 bases at V and 8 bases at J, leaving 8 bases unmatched. The germline V gene encodes CDR1 SGHTS and CDR2 YDEGEE.